This is a list of T cell receptor beta chains from one sample in a study of T cells in Graves' hyperthyroidism and ophthalmopathy. MiXCR, applied by TCRdb to the multiplex PCR reads, yields one record per CDR3 protein. The sample lists 500,000 to 600,000 distinct CDR3 sequences; over 45% were seen once. Material for sequencing was peripheral blood or thyroid tissue (not recorded which). All receptors come from an adult woman with Graves' disease, either hyperthyroidism or ophthalmopathy (not recorded which). Both conserved end residues are trimmed from each CDR3. The size entry is marked missing in some rows and otherwise reads once, few, many or a size class.

ASSEGQDTGELF,TRBV6-1,few
ASRYRFPNTEAF,TRBV12-3/TRBV12-4,many
SVDLGTSGRALVVETQY,TRBV29-1,many
SARGVGRDRVEAF,TRBV20-1,.
SASHSNQPQH,TRBV20-1,many
ASSPGSGWEKLF,TRBV5-6,few
ASSEASGDYYEQY,TRBV9,many
ATRIGVDVGQETQY,TRBV10-3,medium-sized
ASSQEIPGQPQH,TRBV4-2,.
ASSLESGGDEQY,TRBV7-2,.
SAEGGLNYGYT,TRBV29-1,few
SVESGSSYEQY,TRBV29-1,many
ASRPTATYEQY,TRBV10-2,.
ASSARTGVNQPQH,TRBV30,.
SADRGRETQY,TRBV29-1,many
ASSEVSVSNEKLF,TRBV25-1,.
AIKGARDTGELF,TRBV10-3,many
SAPGQTRNNEKLF,TRBV20-1,.
AISGTSYEQY,TRBV10-3,.
SVRTSGMRSYEQY,TRBV29-1,.
ASRKKGENQPQH,TRBV2,.